This T cell receptor (beta chain) was profiled in a study of T-cell reconstitution after alpha-beta-depleted transplantation in children listed by TCRdb under 2016. About the study as a whole: T-cell immune reconstitution after TCRalphabeta/CD19-depleted allogeneic hematopoietic cell transplantation in children was quantitatively tracked in the study by means of TCR repertoire profiling.

The protocol used for the library was PCR. TCRdb lists the instrument as Illumina HiSeq 2500. TCR libraries were prepared with molecular barcoding, using unique molecular identifiers to normalize TCRbeta repertoire quantification. In-frame beta chains were kept once TCRdb had trimmed the public reads at Q25 with fastp and called clones with MiXCR. Rows are unified per CDR3 protein, each entry keeping the most common DNA and genes. Recorded for this sample are approximately 520,000 distinct CDR3 sequences; 32% of them occurred a single time. The ten largest clones capture 2.4% of the sample. Of note for this clonotype: The antigen this receptor binds is unknown. There are no base qualities to consult, and no much larger clone falls within one base.

This clonotype was obtained from a human donor who donated a stem cell graft to a child with aplastic anemia. Specimen: PBMCs from the stem cell graft donor, collected from the stem cell graft.

The sequenced DNA: TGTGCCAGCAGCTTAGCCCTCAAGGGCAGACTCTCCTACAATGAGCAGTTCTTC. Translated, it reads CASSLALKGRLSYNEQFF. The sequence links TRBV7-6 to TRBJ2-1; the D segment cannot be called with confidence. Taken from the germline V gene, the CDR1 and CDR2 loops are SGHVS and FNYEAQ. The CDR3 sequence holds 18 residues, the cysteine and phenylalanine included. This entry keeps only the CDR3 DNA: 54 bases, framed from base 1. Trimming removed 0 bases from V and 0 bases from J, leaving 15 bases between the germline ends.